What follows are 8 T cell receptor beta chains derived from one specimen sequenced in a study of blood T cell repertoires in COVID-19. Clones were sequenced by immunoSEQ multiplex PCR, and TCRdb holds only the in-frame ones, with some missing. The sample holds about 150,000 clones, 88% seen once. Sequencing was carried out using peripheral blood. Every receptor here comes from a man over 45 who had recovered from COVID-19.

V gene TRBV2 combines with J gene TRBJ2-2, with D possibly TRBD1 on 6 matching bases. Germline CDR1 SNHLY, CDR2 FYNNEI. The CDR3 consists of 14 residues. V lost 6 bases to trimming and J lost 2 bases, with 10 bases between them. CDR3 residues: CASRYRVNTGELFF. CDR3 sequence (DNA): TGTGCCAGCAGGTACAGGGTAAACACCGGGGAGCTGTTTTTT.

The J gene is TRBJ1-4, the V gene TRBV9; D might be TRBD1 (6 bases). This CDR3 contains 14 residues. CDR1 SGDLS and CDR2 YYNGEE come from the germline V gene. V was clipped by 3 bases and J by 3 bases, with 9 bases between them. CDR3 nucleotides: TGTGCCAGCAGCGAGAAGGGGGCTAATGAAAAACTGTTTTTT. Its protein is CASSEKGANEKLFF.

The rearrangement uses TRBV11-2 and TRBJ1-6; TRBD1 aligns across 9 bases. This CDR3 has 14 amino acids. V lost 5 bases to trimming and J lost 6 bases; unmatched junction nucleotides: 2. Germline CDR1 and CDR2: SGHAT and FQNNGV. The DNA of the CDR3 is TGTGCCAGCAGCCGGACAGGGGCTAATTCACCCCTCCACTTT. The encoded protein is CASSRTGANSPLHF. Variable domain in full (rest from reference TRBV11-2 and TRBJ1-6): EAGVAQSPRYKIIEKRQSVAFWCNPISGHATLYWYQQILGQGPKLLIQFQNNGVVDDSQLPKDRFSAERLKGVDSTLKIQPAKLEDSAVYLCASSRTGANSPLHFGNGTRLTVT.

V usage is TRBV6-5 and J usage is TRBJ2-7, with 7 bases fitting TRBD2. Unmatched junction bases numbered 9, after V lost 7 bases and J lost 0 bases. The CDR3 extends over 15 amino acids. Germline V gene data show CDR1 as MNHEY and CDR2 as SVGAGI. The CDR3 protein is CASTYGGRSSYEQYF. CDR3 DNA: TGTGCCAGCACCTACGGGGGGAGGAGCTCCTACGAGCAGTACTTC.

V gene TRBV7-2 combines with J gene TRBJ1-1, with a tentative D call TRBD1 (5 bases). V dropped 2 bases and J dropped 1 base, with 17 bases sitting between them. The CDR3 runs to 17 residues. Looked up from germline, CDR1 is SGHTA and CDR2 is FQGNSA. CDR3 loop: CASSLQGPAMTNTEAFF. DNA of the CDR3: TGTGCCAGCAGCTTACAGGGCCCGGCAATGACGAACACTGAAGCTTTCTTT.

The chain is built from TRBV5-4 and TRBJ2-7; 9 bases are shared with TRBD2. CDR1 is SGHNT and CDR2 is YYREEE in the germline V gene (reference sequence). This CDR3 has 14 residues. V lost 2 bases to trimming and J lost 4 bases; unmatched junction nucleotides: 4. CDR3 region: CASSFSGSSYEQYF. CDR3 sequence (DNA): TGTGCCAGCAGCTTTAGCGGGAGCTCTTACGAGCAGTACTTC. Drawing the rest from reference TRBV5-4 and TRBJ2-7, the complete variable domain is ETGVTQSPTHLIKTRGQQVTLRCSSQSGHNTVSWYQQALGQGPQFIFQYYREEENGRGNFPPRFSGLQFPNYSSELNVNALELDDSALYLCASSFSGSSYEQYFGPGTRLTVT.

The rearrangement joins TRBV5-4 to TRBJ2-5, with 11 bases matching TRBD2. CDR1 is SGHNT and CDR2 is YYREEE in the germline V gene (reference sequence). This CDR3 has 15 amino acids. V shed 1 base, J shed 3 bases, and the junction held 2 bases outside the gene matches. CDR3 in amino acids: CASSLKTSGKETQYF. The CDR3 DNA follows: TGTGCCAGCAGCTTGAAGACTAGCGGGAAAGAGACCCAGTACTTC.

The rearrangement uses TRBV25-1 and TRBJ2-5, with 7 bases lining up with TRBD1. V lost 3 bases, J lost 3 bases, and 13 bases stayed unmatched. Germline CDR1 and CDR2: MGHDK and SYGVNS. The length of the CDR3 is 17 residues. The CDR3 protein is CASSDWGLTGTEETQYF. CDR3 DNA: TGTGCCAGCAGTGATTGGGGGTTGACAGGGACCGAAGAGACCCAGTACTTC.